A single sample is the source of the 3 T cell receptor beta chains below, sequenced in a study of cytomegalovirus exposure and HLA in healthy donors. The primer mix had 60 Vbeta and 13 Jbeta primers. TCRdb's table, derived via immunoSEQ multiplex PCR, lists solely in-frame clones and lacks some. The table has about 95,000 clones, around four fifths seen once. Sequencing used PBMCs. These receptor sequences come from a middle-aged woman in good health and CMV-seronegative.

The V and J genes are TRBV18 and TRBJ1-1, with D uncertain. The V gene lost 2 bases and the J gene lost 0 bases, with 7 bases spanning the gap. The length of the CDR3 is 14 residues. CDR1 and CDR2 from the germline V gene are KGHSH and LQKENI. The CDR3 protein is CASSPNPLNTEAFF. CDR3 coding DNA: TGTGCCAGCTCACCAAATCCCTTGAACACTGAAGCTTTCTTT.

In its sample, this clone was seen a few times. The chain couples TRBV7-2 to TRBJ1-1; D is perhaps TRBD1 (6 bases). There are 16 residues in the CDR3. V lost 2 bases, J lost 0 bases, and 13 bases lay in between. CDR1 is SGHTA, CDR2 FQGNSA, per germline. The CDR3 sequence: CASSLRQGRLNTEAFF. CDR3 coding DNA: TGTGCCAGCAGCTTACGTCAGGGGCGTCTGAACACTGAAGCTTTCTTT.

This clone has just one count. The chain employs TRBV20-1 and TRBJ1-1; D may be TRBD1 (5 bases). There are 11 residues in the CDR3. In germline, CDR1 is DFQATT, CDR2 SNEGSKA (reference sequence). V gave up 2 bases and J gave up 8 bases, with 9 bases separating them. The CDR3 nucleotides read TGCAGTGCTAGAAGGGGTGGGGAAGCTTTCTTT. It encodes CSARRGGEAFF.